This T cell receptor (beta chain) appears in the sequencing data of a study of blood T cell repertoires in COVID-19. Study summary: Acute and convalescent COVID-19 specimens originated in the United States, Italy and Spain. Sources were T cells, B-cell-depleted T cells, or PBMCs; the material itself was cDNA or gDNA.

Here immunoSEQ multiplex PCR was the method, and the copy in TCRdb shows in-frame clones only, minus some. Among approximately 230,000 clones, 70% to 90% were seen once, and the ten largest hold under 2%. This CDR3 comprises 15 residues. In germline, CDR1 is SGDLS, CDR2 YYNGEE. The ends were cut back, 2 bases at V and 6 bases at J, with 15 bases in the middle. As to this clone: The same CDR3 can be traced to other DNA sequences in this sample.

Cohorts were assigned according to the clinical history that participants reported. Two negative PCRs, clearance, or symptom resolution characterized the recovered Cohort 3 donors. The receptor's source is a man aged 40-49 years who had recovered from COVID-19. Sample: PBMCs or T cells enriched from blood (not recorded which). The chain uses TRBV9 and TRBJ1-5, with D possibly matching TRBD1 (5 bases). CDR3: CASSVTGGGGQPQHF. The CDR3 coding sequence is TGTGCCAGCAGCGTGACCGGGGGTGGGGGTCAGCCCCAGCATTTT.